The 9 T cell receptor beta chains presented below share a single source sample, sequenced in a study of T cell changes during pregnancy in multiple sclerosis. The protocol was immunoSEQ multiplex PCR, while the TCRdb copy is restricted to in-frame clones and leaves out a portion. Of some 29,000 clones detected, around nine tenths appear once; the ten largest clones hold more than 6.5%. The material sequenced was CD8+ T cells from peripheral blood mononuclear cells, taken after pregnancy. These receptors were obtained from a female donor with multiple sclerosis, enrolled in a pregnancy study.

J is TRBJ2-3 and V is TRBV10-3; D may be TRBD2 (6 bases). This CDR3 region has 14 residues. CDR1 and CDR2 (germline): ENHRY, SYGVKD. The ends were cut back, 6 bases at V and 2 bases at J, with 12 bases in the middle. CDR3 bases: TGTGCCATCAGGAGCGGGTCTAACACAGATACGCAGTATTTT. Translating it yields CAIRSGSNTDTQYF.

The chain is built from TRBV19 and TRBJ2-2, with 12 bases that match TRBD2. Germline V gene data show CDR1 as LNHDA and CDR2 as SQIVND (reference sequence). V was clipped by 1 base and J by 0 bases; unmatched bases: 6. CDR3 length equals 19 residues. The CDR3 sequence: CASSIVLAGGHTNTGELFF. CDR3 nucleotides: TGTGCCAGTAGTATAGTACTAGCGGGAGGACACACGAACACCGGGGAGCTGTTTTTT. The variable domain in full, completed from reference TRBV19 and TRBJ2-2, reads DGGITQSPKYLFRKEGQNVTLSCEQNLNHDAMYWYRQDPGQGLRLIYYSQIVNDFQKGDIAEGYSVSREKKESFPLTVTSAQKNPTAFYLCASSIVLAGGHTNTGELFFGEGSRLTVL.

V gene TRBV11-3 combines with J gene TRBJ2-2; 9 positions agree with TRBD1. This CDR3 has 15 amino acids. The junction had 6 bases not matched to a gene; V was cut back by 5 bases and J by 5 bases. CDR1 SGHNT and CDR2 YENEEA come from the germline V gene. CDR3 sequence reads: CASSPSGTGTGELFF. The CDR3, as DNA: TGTGCCAGCAGCCCCTCCGGGACAGGGACCGGGGAGCTGTTTTTT. The whole variable domain, filled in from reference TRBV11-3 and TRBJ2-2, reads EAGVVQSPRYKIIEKKQPVAFWCNPISGHNTLYWYLQNLGQGPELLIRYENEEAVDDSQLPKDRFSAERLKGVDSTLKIQPAELGDSAVYLCASSPSGTGTGELFFGEGSRLTVL.

V usage is TRBV5-6 and J usage is TRBJ1-1; D ambiguous. Trimming took 5 bases from V and 3 from J, leaving 11 bases between them. Germline CDR1 SGHDT, CDR2 YYEEEE. The length of the CDR3 is 13 residues. The CDR3 nucleotides read TGTGCCAGCAGGGGAGGGAAGGACACTGAAGCTTTCTTT. Its translation: CASRGGKDTEAFF.

V and J are TRBV5-6 and TRBJ2-7, with D possibly matching TRBD2 (6 bases). Trimming removed 0 bases at V and 7 bases at J, with 20 bases between. This CDR3 is built from 16 residues. Germline-derived CDR1 and CDR2 are SGHDT and YYEEEE. The CDR3 reads CASSLGRAGPLGEQYF. The CDR3 DNA sequence: TGTGCCAGCAGCTTGGGGCGGGCGGGGCCATTGGGGGAGCAGTACTTC.

The rearrangement joins TRBV19 to TRBJ2-1, with 8 nucleotides matching TRBD2. This CDR3 is 14 amino acids long. CDR1 and CDR2 (germline): LNHDA, SQIVND (reference sequence). V lost 3 bases, J lost 7 bases, and 5 bases stayed unmatched. The CDR3 DNA sequence: TGTGCCAGTAGTATGACTAGCGCGAGTAATGAGCAGTTCTTC. It specifies CASSMTSASNEQFF.

The chain joins TRBV10-3 to TRBJ2-1; a possible D gene is TRBD2 (6 bases). The CDR3 spans 12 residues. V was shortened by 0 bases and J by 12 bases, with 9 bases between the two germline ends. Per the germline V gene, CDR1 is ENHRY and CDR2 is SYGVKD. The CDR3 nucleotides read TGTGCCATCAGTGAGTCGGGGGGAGCGCAGTTCTTC. Translating it yields CAISESGGAQFF.

This sequence joins TRBV5-6 and TRBJ1-4, with 9 bases aligning to TRBD1. CDR3 length: 15 amino acids. The J segment lost 7 bases and the V segment lost 0 bases, leaving 4 bases of the junction unmatched. In germline, CDR1 is SGHDT, CDR2 YYEEEE. CDR3 in DNA: TGTGCCAGCAGCTTGGCAGGGACAGGGATTGAAAAACTGTTTTTT. Its protein is CASSLAGTGIEKLFF.

This chain joins TRBV7-6 and TRBJ2-5; D remains ambiguous. Trimming left V 7 bases short and J 2 bases short, with 14 bases between. The germline V gene encodes CDR1 SGHVS and CDR2 FNYEAQ. There are 14 residues in the CDR3. The CDR3 protein is CASTETENQETQYF. CDR3 coding DNA: TGTGCCAGCACCGAAACAGAGAATCAAGAGACCCAGTACTTC.